One sample yielded the 30 T cell receptor beta chains listed below, sequenced in a study of blood T cells in healthy people across ages. Primers used in a second PCR of roughly 6 to 11 cycles were a sample-barcoded 5' primer and a J-beta primer mix. TCRdb recomputed calls from the 5' RACE reads with MiXCR, one row per CDR3 protein. The sample records a few hundred thousand distinct CDR3 sequences, 25% to 30% being singletons. The sequencing sample was made of blood. These receptors came from a woman in her 70s in good health.

The V and J genes are TRBV29-1 and TRBJ2-2; tentatively, D is TRBD1 (6 bases). The V gene lost 1 base and the J gene lost 1 base, with 7 bases spanning the gap. There are 14 residues in the CDR3. The V gene's germline CDR1 is SQVTM and CDR2 ANQGSEA. The CDR3 region is CSVEGGQNTGELFF. The CDR3 DNA sequence: TGCAGCGTTGAAGGGGGACAGAACACCGGGGAGCTGTTTTTT.

The rearrangement uses TRBV5-1 and TRBJ2-7; the match to TRBD1 covers 10 bases. The DNA end lines up better with TRBJ2-1; the J call may be wrong. The length of the CDR3 is 19 residues. Germline loops: CDR1 SGHRS, CDR2 YFSETQ. This CDR3 is CASSWISGQGGSGGNEQFF. CDR3 in DNA: TGCGCCAGCAGCTGGATTAGCGGACAGGGGGGGTCGGGGGGCAATGAGCAGTTCTTC.

This clonotype was counted only a few times. The chain recombines TRBV5-8 with TRBJ2-2, with D hard to call. Germline V gene data show CDR1 as SGHTS and CDR2 as YDEGEE. CDR3 length: 16 amino acids. The ends were cut back, 3 bases at V and 4 bases at J, with 16 bases in the middle. This CDR3 reads CASSSQILTGTGELFF. The CDR3 bases are TGTGCCAGCAGCTCCCAGATCCTAACCGGCACCGGGGAGCTGTTTTTT.

The chain is built from TRBV4-2 and TRBJ1-3; D is unclear. The V and J ends lost 0 bases and 0 bases respectively, with 12 bases between them. Germline CDR1 LGHNA, CDR2 YNFKEQ. CDR3 length: 17 amino acids. The CDR3 DNA reads TGTGCCAGCAGCCAAGATTTGGGCACCCGCTCTGGAAACACCATATATTTT. It translates to CASSQDLGTRSGNTIYF.

This rearrangement joins TRBV29-1 to TRBJ2-3; 7 bases are shared with TRBD2. The germline gives CDR1 SQVTM, CDR2 ANQGSEA. Trimming cost V 6 bases and J 0 bases; bases outside gene matches: 0. This CDR3 comprises 12 residues. The DNA of the CDR3 is TGCAGCGTAGCGGGGAGCACAGATACGCAGTATTTT. It codes for CSVAGSTDTQYF.

This clonotype was recorded a few times. V usage is TRBV29-1 and J usage is TRBJ2-5; 9 bases are shared with TRBD2. The J call may be incorrect, as the DNA end agrees better with TRBJ2-7. CDR3 length: 13 residues. The germline V gene has CDR1 SQVTM and CDR2 ANQGSEA. CDR3 nucleotides: TGCAGCGTTGGCGGGGGGGGGACTTACGAGCAGTACTTC. Translated: CSVGGGGTYEQYF.

V usage is TRBV3-1 and J usage is TRBJ1-6; 9 bases match TRBD1. The ends lost 0 bases at V and 10 bases at J; junction bases unmatched: 7. The CDR3 contains 16 residues. Germline CDR1 reads LGHDT; CDR2 reads YNNKEL (reference sequence). The CDR3 loop reads CASSQERDRDSSPLHF. CDR3 nucleotides: TGTGCCAGCAGCCAAGAACGGGACAGGGACAGCTCACCCCTCCACTTT.

The sample holds a few counts of this clonotype. CDR3 coding DNA: TGCAGTGCTAGAGCTCAGGGGGGAGAAAAACTGTTTTTT. It is translated as CSARAQGGEKLFF. This chain links TRBV20-1 with TRBJ1-4; 7 nucleotides line up with TRBD1. J gave up 8 bases and V 1 base, and 4 bases lay outside the gene matches. Germline CDR1 DFQATT, CDR2 SNEGSKA (reference sequence). The CDR3 length is 13 residues.

The genes are TRBV20-1 and TRBJ2-7; D possibly corresponds to TRBD1 (5 bases). Germline loops: CDR1 DFQATT, CDR2 SNEGSKA (reference sequence). The CDR3 contains 14 residues. Trimming shortened V by 1 base and J by 3 bases, and 13 bases separated the two germline ends. The CDR3 loop is CSARGDGRVYEQYF. CDR3 in DNA: TGCAGTGCTAGAGGTGACGGCAGGGTCTACGAGCAGTACTTC.

J is TRBJ2-3 and V is TRBV27; D is possibly TRBD1 or TRBD2 (5 bases each). CDR3 length: 14 amino acids. Trimming removed 3 bases at V and 0 bases at J, with 7 bases between. Germline V gene sequence: CDR1 MNHEY, CDR2 SMNVEV (reference sequence). CDR3 loop: CASSFWGSTDTQYF. The CDR3 bases are TGTGCCAGCAGTTTTTGGGGGAGCACAGATACGCAGTATTTT.

A note on this clonotype: One junction end does not reproduce the germline sequence, and a read error may be involved. In DNA, the CDR3 is TGTGCCTGCAGTGTTACAGATACGCAGTATTTT. Protein: CACSVTDTQYF. The rearrangement uses TRBV6-4 and TRBJ2-3; D unresolved. The CDR3 sequence is 11 residues long. Germline V gives CDR1 MRHNA, CDR2 SNTAGT.

This chain uses TRBV18 with TRBJ2-1, with D hard to call. This CDR3 contains 13 residues. With 2 bases removed from V and 5 bases from J, the gap between germline ends came to 7 bases. The germline V gene encodes CDR1 KGHSH and CDR2 LQKENI. DNA for the CDR3: TGTGCCAGCTCACCAAAGGAGAACAATGAGCAGTTCTTC. Its protein is CASSPKENNEQFF.

Notes on this clonotype: This clone may be a read error of a much larger clone one base away. V usage is TRBV14 and J usage is TRBJ2-3, with 9 nucleotides matching TRBD1. The CDR3 runs 18 residues. Germline V gene data show CDR1 as SGHDN and CDR2 as FVKESK. CDR3 amino acids: CASSPLTGGKARTDPQYF. The CDR3 DNA is TGTGCCAGCAGCCCCCTGACAGGGGGGAAAGCACGGACAGATCCGCAGTATTTT.

Only a few counts were recorded for this clonotype. The J gene is TRBJ2-5, the V gene TRBV9, with unresolved D. Trimming pared 0 bases from V and 1 base from J, leaving 10 bases between. The CDR3 covers 15 residues. CDR1 and CDR2 (germline): SGDLS, YYNGEE. The CDR3 coding sequence is TGTGCCAGCAGCGTAGCTACGGCCATCCAAGAGACCCAGTACTTC. This gives the protein CASSVATAIQETQYF.

This clonotype turned up a few times. This chain connects TRBV5-1 to TRBJ2-5; D is perhaps TRBD1 or TRBD2 (5 bases each). The germline V gene has CDR1 SGHRS and CDR2 YFSETQ. The V gene lost 2 bases and the J gene lost 4 bases, with 12 bases spanning the gap. CDR3 size: 14 residues. CDR3 in amino acids: CASSFLGERETQYF. The DNA of the CDR3 is TGCGCCAGCAGCTTCCTGGGGGAGCGAGAGACCCAGTACTTC.

In its sample, this clonotype was seen many times. The chain links TRBV6-2 or TRBV6-3 to TRBJ2-4; D remains unclear. Between the trimmed V and J ends, which lost 9 bases and 0 bases, there was a span of 9 bases. Looked up from germline, CDR1 is MNHEY and CDR2 is SVGEGT. The CDR3 has 13 residues. The DNA of the CDR3 is TGTGCCAGTCGAACAGTAGCCAAAAACATTCAGTACTTC. It specifies CASRTVAKNIQYF.

The chain's CDR3 is CASSLQGAARNEQFF. CDR3 coding DNA: TGTGCCAGCAGCTTGCAGGGGGCGGCCCGAAATGAGCAGTTCTTC. The genes are TRBV7-3 and TRBJ2-1; 8 nucleotides agree with TRBD1. Trimming removed 3 bases from V and 7 bases from J; junction bases left unmatched: 8. The V gene's germline CDR1 is SGHTA and CDR2 FQGTGA. The CDR3 extends over 15 amino acids.

This sequence joins TRBV19 and TRBJ1-5; 8 nucleotides agree with TRBD1. CDR3 size: 14 residues. Germline lookup yields CDR1 LNHDA and CDR2 SQIVND (reference sequence). Trimming took 7 bases from V and 3 from J; bases not matched to a gene: 5. The CDR3 DNA reads TGTGCCAGTACTCTCAGGGGGCCCAATCAGCCCCAGCATTTT. The encoded protein is CASTLRGPNQPQHF.

The rearrangement joins TRBV12-3 or TRBV12-4 to TRBJ1-5; 7 bases agree with TRBD1. With V trimmed by 6 bases and J by 5 bases, 10 bases remained unmatched. The CDR3 length is 15 residues. As DNA, the CDR3 is TGTGCCAGCAGCCCAAATGGACAGGACTATCAGCCCCAGCATTTT. It encodes CASSPNGQDYQPQHF.

This clonotype turned up a few times. The CDR3 loop is CASSASSNQPQHF. The CDR3 nucleotides read TGTGCCAGCAGTGCGAGTAGCAATCAGCCCCAGCATTTT. This chain links TRBV2 with TRBJ1-5; D is ambiguous. Trimming left V 4 bases short and J 0 bases short, with 4 bases between. The CDR3 sequence is 13 residues long. Germline V gives CDR1 SNHLY, CDR2 FYNNEI.

In this sample, this clonotype turned up a few times. The chain employs TRBV20-1 and TRBJ2-1; tentative D call: TRBD2 (6 bases). CDR1 and CDR2 from the germline V gene are DFQATT and SNEGSKA (reference sequence). The CDR3 totals 14 residues. Trimming pared 7 bases from V and 3 bases from J, leaving 16 bases between. The CDR3 protein is CSVILRGFYNEQFF. CDR3 bases: TGCAGTGTTATCCTGCGGGGATTCTACAATGAGCAGTTCTTC.

The chain recombines TRBV11-2 with TRBJ1-4, with D maybe TRBD1 (5 bases). The CDR3 has 15 amino acids. Germline CDR1 SGHAT, CDR2 FQNNGV. Trimming removed 4 bases at V and 7 bases at J, with 16 bases between. CDR3 loop: CASSSHSGAGEKLFF. In DNA, the CDR3 is TGTGCCAGCAGCTCTCACAGCGGGGCAGGTGAAAAACTGTTTTTT.

The table lists this clonotype with a few counts. V and J are TRBV27 and TRBJ2-5; a weak D match, TRBD1 (6 bases). There are 16 residues in the CDR3. V was clipped by 2 bases and J by 1 base, with 14 bases between them. The germline CDR1 and CDR2 sequences are MNHEY and SMNVEV (reference sequence). The CDR3 protein is CASSLGQQPPQETQYF. CDR3 nucleotide sequence: TGTGCCAGCAGTTTAGGACAGCAGCCACCCCAAGAGACCCAGTACTTC.

V and J are TRBV20-1 and TRBJ1-3; possible D gene TRBD1, 5 bases. The V and J ends lost 6 bases and 1 base respectively, with 13 bases between them. The V gene's germline CDR1 is DFQATT and CDR2 SNEGSKA (reference sequence). CDR3 length: 14 residues. The CDR3 nucleotides are TGCAGTGCCACGGCCGGGACGTCTGGAAACACCATATATTTT. Its protein is CSATAGTSGNTIYF.

This clonotype was detected a few times. The CDR3 here is CASSLSKQGVSEQYF. The CDR3 DNA reads TGTGCCAGCAGCTTGAGCAAACAGGGAGTTAGTGAGCAGTACTTC. The chain links TRBV5-5 to TRBJ2-1; a possible D gene is TRBD1 (6 bases). The J call may be incorrect, as the DNA end agrees better with TRBJ2-7. The CDR3 runs to 15 residues. CDR1 is SGHKS and CDR2 is YYEKEE in the germline V gene (reference sequence).

The chain combines TRBV9 with TRBJ2-5; D is tentatively TRBD1 or TRBD2 (7 bases each). The CDR3 loop spans 13 amino acids. Trimming removed 6 bases from V and 5 bases from J, with 14 bases in between. Germline lookup yields CDR1 SGDLS and CDR2 YYNGEE. CDR3 amino acids: CASIRQGGETQYF. The CDR3 DNA is TGTGCCAGCATCCGACAGGGAGGGGAGACCCAGTACTTC.

This clonotype has just one count. The rearrangement joins TRBV27 to TRBJ2-7, with D unclear. Trimming took off 3 bases at V and 4 bases at J, with 10 bases between the two ends. Germline values: CDR1 MNHEY, CDR2 SMNVEV (reference sequence). CDR3 size: 13 residues. The CDR3, as DNA: TGTGCCAGCAGTTTCGTCAACGGATACGAGCAGTACTTC. It encodes CASSFVNGYEQYF.

The chain employs TRBV28 and TRBJ2-1; 12 positions agree with TRBD2. The J call is in doubt because the DNA end fits TRBJ2-5 better. CDR3 length: 15 amino acids. The germline V gene encodes CDR1 MDHEN and CDR2 SYDVKM. The CDR3 DNA follows: TGTGCCAGCATCGGGACTAGCGGGTCTCGGGGGGCCCAGTACTTC. Translation: CASIGTSGSRGAQYF.

The chain has TRBV12-3 or TRBV12-4 and TRBJ2-6; D gene uncertain. CDR3 length: 15 residues. V was shortened by 7 bases and J by 4 bases, with 14 bases between the two germline ends. The CDR3 reads CASIPGFSGANVLTF. The CDR3 DNA reads TGTGCCAGCATCCCCGGGTTTTCAGGGGCCAACGTCCTGACTTTC.

A note on this clonotype: An end of the junction does not agree with germline; a read error may underlie this. The rearrangement links TRBV6-1 to TRBJ2-7; D might be TRBD1 or TRBD2, each matching 5 bases. The CDR3 contains 11 residues. Germline CDR1 is MNHNS and CDR2 is SASEGT. CDR3 bases: TGTGCCAGCAGCGACCCGGGACCAAGATATTTC. Translating it yields CASSDPGPRYF.